This TCR beta chain was identified during a study of cytomegalovirus exposure and HLA in healthy donors. Looked up from germline, CDR1 is LGHNA and CDR2 is YNFKEQ. The CDR3 has 15 amino acids. The V gene lost 0 bases and the J gene lost 7 bases, with 13 bases spanning the gap. A multiplex PCR was run with 60 Vbeta primers and 13 Jbeta primers. Clones were read by immunoSEQ multiplex PCR, and TCRdb kept only the in-frame ones, dropping some. This table holds more than 90,000 clones, approximately 64% found once. The chain uses TRBV4-2 and TRBJ2-1; D may be TRBD1 (6 bases). The TCR comes from a boy younger than 18 in good health and CMV-seropositive. Sequences were obtained from PBMCs. CDR3 nucleotide sequence: TGTGCCAGCAGCCAAGAGGGCCAGGGGATAAATGAGCAGTTCTTC. Its protein product is CASSQEGQGINEQFF.